The TCR beta chain described here comes from a study of blood T cell repertoires in COVID-19 (dated by TCRdb to the early 2020s). For the wider study: Samples from collaborators originated in the United States, Italy and Spain and spanned both the acute and convalescent phases of COVID-19. The prospective study material was composed of cDNA or gDNA derived from T cells, B-cell-depleted T cells, or PBMCs. Deeply sampled blood TCRbeta repertoires from subjects exposed to, actively infected with, or recovered from COVID-19 were included in the dataset. The repertoires were made available in a free public database intended to serve as a resource for research on the immune response to SARS-CoV-2. Samples were obtained from the ongoing ImmuneRACE study (first 160 participants) and from 1,254 subjects provided by 6 global collaborators. A de-identified subject ID, COVID-19 status, age in years and sex were almost always included in the sample metadata. Where available, HLA class I and class II types were obtained from metadata supplied by the sample provider rather than from assay-based typing. Summary of the overall study and its limitations: The amount of clinical and demographic metadata varied by source and participant and was provided uncurated.

Whole blood was collected in K2EDTA tubes by collaborating institutions according to the institutions' own protocols. For TCRbeta analysis, collaborator samples were shipped as frozen whole blood, as isolated PBMCs, or as DNA extracted from either sample type. There are 16 amino acids in the CDR3, from cysteine to phenylalanine inclusive. The retained sequence is limited to the CDR3, 48 bases, with the frame set at the first base. Here V drops 4 bases and J drops 4 bases, and the junction holds 5 bases not matched to any gene. CDR1 and CDR2 were assigned from the germline V gene as KGHDR and SFDVKD. TCRbeta CDR3 regions were amplified from genomic DNA by means of the immunoSEQ Assay, a bias-controlled multiplex PCR. Processing in the source paper ran as follows. The number of nucleated cells in each sample was estimated from the amplification of reference gene primers within the assay. To quantify the absolute abundance of each unique TCRbeta CDR3 rearrangement, sequence reads were collapsed and filtered. Productive Simpson clonality was computed per sample as the square root of Simpson's diversity index over productive rearrangements. Held by TCRdb, this immuneACCESS table contains in-frame sequences only and omits some clones. Under half of the omission traces to an unresolved V gene where checked; the cause of the rest is unknown. The DNA gave D and trimming, while V, J and clone size come from that table. The sample contains 72,000 or so clones, 85% to 90% of them found a single time. The ten largest make up roughly 35% of the sample.

Details on this clone: Its recognized antigen is unknown. No base qualities exist here, and no much larger clone lies one base off it.

Material for sequencing was peripheral blood. The chain uses TRBV24-1 and TRBJ2-5, and 13 bases in between align with TRBD2. The TCR comes from a woman aged 80 or over with active or convalescent COVID-19. The DNA reads TGTGCCACCAGTGACCCGACTAGCGGGGGGCTAGAGACCCAGTACTTC. It translates as CATSDPTSGGLETQYF.